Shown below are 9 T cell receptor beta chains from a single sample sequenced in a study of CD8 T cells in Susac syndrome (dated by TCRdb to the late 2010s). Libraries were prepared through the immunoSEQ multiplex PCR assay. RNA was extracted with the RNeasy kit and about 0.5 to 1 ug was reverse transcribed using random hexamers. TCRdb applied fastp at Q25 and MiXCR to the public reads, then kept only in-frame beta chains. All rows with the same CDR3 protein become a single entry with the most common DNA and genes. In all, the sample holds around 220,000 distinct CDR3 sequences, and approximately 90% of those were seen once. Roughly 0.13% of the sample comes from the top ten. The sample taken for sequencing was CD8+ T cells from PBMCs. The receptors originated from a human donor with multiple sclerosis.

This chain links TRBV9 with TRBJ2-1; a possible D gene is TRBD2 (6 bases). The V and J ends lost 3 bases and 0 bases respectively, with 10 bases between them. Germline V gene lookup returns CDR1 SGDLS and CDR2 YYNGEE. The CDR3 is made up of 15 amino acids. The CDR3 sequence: CASSAPTSSYNEQFF. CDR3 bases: TGTGCCAGCAGCGCGCCGACTAGCTCCTACAATGAGCAGTTCTTC.

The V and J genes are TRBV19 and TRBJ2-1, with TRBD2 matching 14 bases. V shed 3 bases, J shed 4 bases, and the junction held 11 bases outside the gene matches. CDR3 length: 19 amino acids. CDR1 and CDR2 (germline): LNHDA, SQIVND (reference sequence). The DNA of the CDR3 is TGTGCCAGTAGTATGGGACTAGCGGGAGTAAGTTGGGAATACAATGAGCAGTTCTTC. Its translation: CASSMGLAGVSWEYNEQFF.

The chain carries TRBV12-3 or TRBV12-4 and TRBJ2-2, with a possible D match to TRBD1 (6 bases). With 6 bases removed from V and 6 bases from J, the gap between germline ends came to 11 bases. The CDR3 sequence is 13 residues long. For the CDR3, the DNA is TGTGCCAGCAGGAAACAGGGTGCCGGGGAGCTGTTTTTT. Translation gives CASRKQGAGELFF.

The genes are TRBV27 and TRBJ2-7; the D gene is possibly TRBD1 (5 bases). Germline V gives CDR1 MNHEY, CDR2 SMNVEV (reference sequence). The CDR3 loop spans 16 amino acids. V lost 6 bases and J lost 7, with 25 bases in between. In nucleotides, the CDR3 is TGTGCCAGCAGCCCAACCGGTCCGCAGGGCCCCTCGGAGCAGTACTTC. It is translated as CASSPTGPQGPSEQYF.

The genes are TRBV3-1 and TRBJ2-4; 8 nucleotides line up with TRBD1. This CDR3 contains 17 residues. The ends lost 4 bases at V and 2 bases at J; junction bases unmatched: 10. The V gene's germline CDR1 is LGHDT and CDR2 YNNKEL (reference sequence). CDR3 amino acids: CASSPPPGQGTKNIQYF. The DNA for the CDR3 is TGTGCCAGCAGCCCTCCCCCCGGACAGGGTACCAAAAACATTCAGTACTTC.

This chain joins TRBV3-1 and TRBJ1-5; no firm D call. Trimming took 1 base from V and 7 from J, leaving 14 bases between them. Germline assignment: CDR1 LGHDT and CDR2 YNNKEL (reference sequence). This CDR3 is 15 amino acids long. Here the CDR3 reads CASSQAGHPIQPQHF. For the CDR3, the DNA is TGTGCCAGCAGCCAAGCTGGTCACCCTATACAGCCCCAGCATTTT.

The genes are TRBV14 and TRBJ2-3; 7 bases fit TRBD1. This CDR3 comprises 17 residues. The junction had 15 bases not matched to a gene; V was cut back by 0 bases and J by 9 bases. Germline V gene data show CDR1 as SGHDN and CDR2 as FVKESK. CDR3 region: CASSQDLWDSRPWTQYF. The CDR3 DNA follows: TGTGCCAGCAGCCAAGATCTTTGGGACAGCCGGCCGTGGACGCAGTATTTT.

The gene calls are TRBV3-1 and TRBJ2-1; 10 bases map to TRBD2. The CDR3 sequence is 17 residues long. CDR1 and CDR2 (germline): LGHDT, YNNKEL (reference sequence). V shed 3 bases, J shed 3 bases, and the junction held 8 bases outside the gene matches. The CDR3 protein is CASSHPSGSFNYNEQFF. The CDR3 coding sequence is TGTGCCAGCAGCCATCCTAGCGGGAGTTTTAACTACAATGAGCAGTTCTTC.

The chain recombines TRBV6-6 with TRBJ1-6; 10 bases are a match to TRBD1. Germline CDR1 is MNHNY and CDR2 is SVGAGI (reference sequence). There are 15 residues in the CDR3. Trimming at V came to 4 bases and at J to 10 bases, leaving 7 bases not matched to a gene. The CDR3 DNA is TGTGCCAGCAGTTCGACAGGGGGCTTTGGATCACCCCTCCACTTT. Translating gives CASSSTGGFGSPLHF.